The sequence of this TCR beta chain was determined in a study of cytomegalovirus exposure and HLA in healthy donors. Regarding the study as a whole: The tendency of first-cohort TCR clusters to co-occur in the 100 to 150 validation repertoires emerged from a later analysis.

Donors were drawn from the approximately 130-subject validation cohort, separate from the roughly 610-subject first cohort. Germline V CDR1 and CDR2: MNHEY, SVGAGI. The length of the CDR3 is 16 residues. V lost 0 bases and J 1 base, leaving 12 bases between the germline ends. The method was immunoSEQ multiplex PCR; TCRdb's version includes in-frame clones alone and lacks a portion of them. In the table there are about 250,000 clones, roughly nine tenths of which are singletons. On this clone itself: As yet, its antigen is unknown.

Specimen: PBMCs. This chain links TRBV6-5 with TRBJ1-2, with D perhaps TRBD1 (6 bases). The receptor was isolated from a man younger than 35 in good health and CMV-seropositive. CDR3 loop: CASSYSGAGVNYGYTF. CDR3 DNA sequence: TGTGCCAGCAGTTACTCTGGGGCAGGGGTTAACTATGGCTACACCTTC.